This is a list of T cell receptor beta chains from one sample in a study of low-dose radiotherapy and immunotherapy resistance in tumors. TCRdb re-called the reads with MiXCR, one entry per CDR3 protein. Altogether over 50,000 distinct CDR3 sequences are present, approximately 35% being singletons, with the ten largest covering 8% to 9%. The sample here was PBMCs, taken after low-dose radiotherapy plus immunotherapy. These receptors all stem from a male donor with rectosigmoid adenocarcinoma. The CDR3 runs from the conserved cysteine through the conserved F or W. The D gene is left open where the match is weak. The listing skips clone size in some rows; elsewhere it reads once, few, many or a size class.

CDR3 protein	CDR3 DNA	V gene	D gene	clone size	J gene
CASFTGTGVYEQYF	TGTGCCAGCTTCACCGGGACAGGGGTCTACGAGCAGTACTTC	TRBV28	TRBD1	NA	TRBJ2-7
CASGQKGLEDTQYF	TGTGCCAGCGGGCAGAAGGGACTTGAGGATACGCAGTATTTT	TRBV6-2/TRBV6-3	NA	many	TRBJ2-3
CASSQTAIGNTIYF	TGTGCCAGCAGCCAGACGGCTATTGGAAACACCATATATTTT	TRBV28	NA	many	TRBJ1-3
CASSPAGGANTGELFF	TGTGCCAGCAGCCCCGCGGGGGGCGCGAACACCGGGGAGCTGTTTTTT	TRBV7-9	TRBD2	once	TRBJ2-2
CASSPRPGPYEQYF	TGTGCCAGCAGTCCCCGACCGGGACCCTACGAGCAGTACTTC	TRBV28	NA	many	TRBJ2-7
CASSPDILPSTGNTIYF	TGTGCCAGCAGCCCTGACATCCTCCCCTCTACTGGAAACACCATATATTTT	TRBV6-1	NA	NA	TRBJ1-3
CASSRQQTYEETQYF	TGCGCCAGCAGCCGTCAACAGACTTATGAAGAGACCCAGTACTTC	TRBV4-1	NA	many	TRBJ2-5
CASSSTAGDYGYTF	TGTGCCAGCAGCTCAACGGCAGGGGACTATGGCTACACCTTC	TRBV7-2	NA	NA	TRBJ1-2
CASRGDRKLQPQHF	TGTGCCAGCAGGGGGGACAGGAAATTGCAGCCCCAGCATTTT	TRBV2	TRBD1	many	TRBJ1-5
CASSLQGAPRDEQFF	TGTGCCAGCAGCTTACAGGGGGCGCCGCGGGATGAGCAGTTCTTC	TRBV5-4	TRBD1	few	TRBJ2-1
CATLSGEWSNQPQHF	TGTGCCACCCTAAGTGGGGAATGGAGCAATCAGCCCCAGCATTTT	TRBV28	NA	NA	TRBJ1-5
CASSYSMGRLGGGYEQYF	TGTGCCAGCAGTTACTCGATGGGGCGACTTGGGGGGGGCTACGAGCAGTACTTC	TRBV6-2/TRBV6-3	TRBD2	many	TRBJ2-7
CASSQAGAEQYF	TGTGCCAGCAGCCAAGCAGGGGCCGAGCAGTACTTC	TRBV16	NA	many	TRBJ2-7
CASSQDTGGYNEQFF	TGTGCCAGCAGCCAAGATACCGGGGGGTACAATGAGCAGTTCTTC	TRBV4-2	TRBD2	many	TRBJ2-1
CASSLQTDRADEKLFFF	NA	TRBV5-1	NA	NA	TRBJ1-4
CASSLGLAGGTDTQYF	TGTGCCAGCTCACTAGGACTAGCGGGGGGCACAGATACGCAGTATTTT	TRBV18	TRBD2	many	TRBJ2-3
CATGSPGKAGELFF	TGTGCCACCGGGTCGCCGGGGAAGGCCGGGGAGCTGTTTTTT	TRBV24-1	NA	NA	TRBJ2-2
CASSVASSYEQYF	TGTGCCAGCAGTGTTGCCAGCTCCTACGAGCAGTACTTC	TRBV2	NA	many	TRBJ2-7
CASAEKKRPWTGHNEQFF	TGTGCCAGCGCCGAAAAAAAACGTCCCTGGACAGGGCACAATGAGCAGTTCTTC	TRBV6-2/TRBV6-3	TRBD1	NA	TRBJ2-1
CASSTSGRQETQYF	TGTGCCAGCAGTACTAGCGGTCGACAAGAGACCCAGTACTTC	TRBV28	TRBD2	many	TRBJ2-5
CASSPKSGTEAFF	TGTGCCAGTAGTCCCAAGTCCGGCACTGAAGCTTTCTTT	TRBV19	NA	NA	TRBJ1-1
CASSQEERPINQPQHF	TGCGCCAGCAGCCAAGAGGAGAGGCCAATCAATCAGCCCCAGCATTTT	TRBV1	NA	NA	TRBJ1-5
CASSQVFATNEKLFF	TGCGCCAGCAGCCAAGTTTTTGCAACTAATGAAAAACTGTTTTTT	TRBV4-3	NA	NA	TRBJ1-4
CASSLPSGAYYNEQFF	TGTGCCAGCAGCTTACCCTCAGGTGCCTACTACAATGAGCAGTTCTTC	TRBV11-1	NA	NA	TRBJ2-1
CASRTGAYNQPQHF	TGTGCCAGCCGGACAGGGGCATACAATCAGCCCCAGCATTTT	TRBV6-2/TRBV6-3	TRBD1	NA	TRBJ1-5
CASSLGGTGYSPLHF	TGTGCCAGCAGCTTAGGAGGGACAGGGTATTCACCCCTCCACTTT	TRBV7-3	TRBD1	NA	TRBJ1-6
CSAEVESNQPQHF	TGCAGCGCCGAGGTGGAGAGCAATCAGCCCCAGCATTTT	TRBV29-1	NA	NA	TRBJ1-5
CASRSGTGLEQYF	TGTGCCAGCAGGTCCGGGACAGGGCTGGAGCAGTACTTC	TRBV28	TRBD1	many	TRBJ2-7
CASSFDDEQFF	TGTGCCAGCAGCTTTGACGATGAGCAGTTCTTC	TRBV5-6	NA	many	TRBJ2-1
CASRAEPGAAFF	TGTGCCAGCAGAGCCGAACCAGGGGCCGCCTTCTTC	TRBV2	NA	NA	TRBJ2-1
CASSPTGINGHEQYF	TGTGCCAGCAGTCCGACAGGGATTAACGGCCACGAGCAGTACTTC	TRBV6-5	TRBD1	NA	TRBJ2-7
CASSQTGFTEAFF	TGTGCCAGCAGCCAAACAGGGTTCACTGAAGCTTTCTTT	TRBV6-5	NA	few	TRBJ1-1
CASSTGLAGPQETQYF	TGTGCCAGCAGCACCGGACTAGCGGGCCCCCAAGAGACCCAGTACTTC	TRBV7-9	TRBD2	many	TRBJ2-5
CSTTGPMNTGELFF	TGCAGCACTACGGGACCGATGAACACCGGGGAGCTGTTCTTT	TRBV29-1	NA	NA	TRBJ2-2
CASSDNTGTGKYF	TGTGCCAGCAGCGATAATACCGGGACAGGGAAGTATTTT	TRBV2	TRBD1	NA	TRBJ2-3
CASSLILAGLAGETQYF	TGTGCCAGCAGCTTAATTTTAGCGGGACTAGCGGGCGAGACCCAGTACTTC	TRBV7-9	TRBD2	many	TRBJ2-5
CASSEHGGEGGNNEKLFF	TGTGCCAGCAGTGAACACGGCGGCGAGGGTGGGAACAATGAAAAACTGTTTTTT	TRBV2	NA	many	TRBJ1-4
CSVEDRSSSYEQYF	TGCAGCGTTGAGGACAGGTCCTCGTCCTACGAGCAGTACTTC	TRBV29-1	TRBD1	NA	TRBJ2-7
CASSYRDRDNNEQFF	TGTGCCAGCAGTTACCGGGACAGGGACAACAATGAGCAGTTCTTC	TRBV6-8	TRBD1	NA	TRBJ2-1
CASSLSGNGGYEQYF	TGTGCCAGCAGCTTAAGCGGGAACGGGGGCTACGAGCAGTACTTC	TRBV7-3	NA	many	TRBJ2-7
CASSVGWLQGRDTQYF	TGTGCCAGCAGCGTAGGGTGGTTACAGGGGAGAGATACGCAGTATTTT	TRBV9	TRBD1	few	TRBJ2-3
CASSLFGGLTDTQYF	TGTGCCAGCAGCCTTTTCGGGGGCCTCACAGATACGCAGTATTTT	TRBV4-2	NA	many	TRBJ2-3
CASSQDGGWGAFF	TGTGCCAGCAGCCAAGACGGGGGCTGGGGAGCTTTCTTT	TRBV3-1	NA	NA	TRBJ1-1
CAWSVPRSNQPQHF	TGTGCCTGGAGTGTCCCACGGAGCAATCAGCCCCAGCATTTT	TRBV30	NA	NA	TRBJ1-5
CASSQDRGGGYTEAFF	TGCGCCAGCAGCCAAGATCGGGGAGGGGGATACACTGAAGCTTTCTTT	TRBV4-1	NA	many	TRBJ1-1
CASSLGPDLDEKLFF	TGCGCCAGCAGCTTGGGGCCAGATCTGGACGAAAAACTGTTTTTT	TRBV5-1	NA	few	TRBJ1-4
CASVLAGDQGETQYF	TGTGCCAGCGTACTAGCGGGAGATCAGGGGGAGACCCAGTACTTC	TRBV2	TRBD2	NA	TRBJ2-5
CASGFKNQPQHF	TGTGCCAGTGGATTTAAGAATCAGCCCCAGCATTTT	TRBV2	NA	NA	TRBJ1-5
CASSPQKGRRMNTEAFF	TGTGCCAGTAGTCCCCAAAAGGGGAGGAGAATGAACACTGAAGCTTTCTTT	TRBV19	NA	NA	TRBJ1-1
CASSQQHSGANVLTF	TGTGCCAGTAGTCAACAGCACTCTGGGGCCAACGTCCTGACTTTC	TRBV19	NA	many	TRBJ2-6
CASSVDTSEQFF	TGTGCCAGCAGTGTAGACACCTCTGAGCAGTTCTTC	TRBV2	NA	NA	TRBJ2-1
CAWSKGTGGEQFF	TGTGCCTGGAGTAAAGGGACCGGGGGTGAGCAGTTCTTC	TRBV30	NA	few	TRBJ2-1
CASSPERLAKETQYF	TGTGCCAGCAGCCCCGAGAGGCTAGCTAAAGAGACCCAGTACTTC	TRBV11-2	NA	many	TRBJ2-5
CASSLPGTGEGSPLHF	TGTGCCAGCAGCCTCCCCGGGACAGGGGAGGGGTCACCCCTCCACTTT	TRBV5-4	TRBD1	NA	TRBJ1-6
CASTRLAGVTNTGELFF	TGTGCCAGCACCCGACTAGCGGGAGTCACAAACACCGGGGAGCTGTTTTTT	TRBV6-1	TRBD2	NA	TRBJ2-2
CASSLRVGTEAFF	TGTGCCAGCAGCTTACGGGTGGGCACTGAAGCTTTCTTT	TRBV7-8	NA	NA	TRBJ1-1
CASSKDWAGDTQYF	TGTGCCAGCAGCAAGGACTGGGCGGGAGATACGCAGTATTTT	TRBV7-2	NA	once	TRBJ2-3
CASSQDPHRKETQYF	TGCGCCAGCAGCCAAGATCCCCACAGGAAAGAGACCCAGTACTTC	TRBV4-1	NA	NA	TRBJ2-5
CASSRDRGLTGELFF	TGTGCCAGCAGTAGGGACAGGGGCCTGACCGGGGAGCTGTTTTTT	TRBV6-1	TRBD1	once	TRBJ2-2